Listed below are T cell receptor beta chains from one sample, sequenced in a study of early T cells in non-severe SARS-CoV-2 infection. TCRdb ran MiXCR on the 5' RACE reads and lists one entry per CDR3 protein. The data show 70,000 to 95,000 distinct CDR3 sequences, with 14% to 15% seen just once and around 0.5% held by the top ten. Sequencing used whole blood. Every receptor here comes from an adult who was a healthcare worker with PCR-confirmed SARS-CoV-2 infection or an uninfected control (not recorded which). The CDR3 runs from the conserved cysteine through the conserved F or W. Fields, in order: D gene, clone size, V gene, J gene, CDR3 DNA, CDR3 protein. The D gene is left open where the match is weak. A clone size is listed for some rows: how often the clone was seen (once, few, many), or a class if it is expanded.

NA,few,TRBV3-1,TRBJ1-6,TGTGCCAGCAGCCACGAACAGCCTGCTTCACCCCTCCACTTT,CASSHEQPASPLHF
NA,NA,TRBV5-5,TRBJ1-6,TGTGCCAGCAGCTTGTACGGGGAGAATTCACCCCTCCACTTT,CASSLYGENSPLHF
NA,few,TRBV7-3,TRBJ2-3,TGTGCCAGCAGCTTAAATATGGCGCGAACGCAGTATTTT,CASSLNMARTQYF
NA,few,TRBV7-3,TRBJ2-5,TGTGCCAGCAGCTTAAACGGGAAGGAGACCCAGTACTTC,CASSLNGKETQYF
NA,few,TRBV2,TRBJ2-4,TGTGCCAGCAGTGAAGCAGGCCGGCAGGGACTGTACTTC,CASSEAGRQGLYF
NA,few,TRBV19,TRBJ1-4,TGTGCCAGTAGTATGAAAGTACGAGACATCACAACTAATGAAAAACTGTTTTTT,CASSMKVRDITTNEKLFF
TRBD1,NA,TRBV30,TRBJ2-5,TGTGCCTGGAGACCAGGGGGCGAAGAGACCCAGTACTTC,CAWRPGGEETQYF
TRBD1,few,TRBV7-6,TRBJ2-2,TGTGCCAGCAGCTTACGAACAGGGGGCAGTCTTTCCGGGGAGCTGTTTTTT,CASSLRTGGSLSGELFF
NA,many,TRBV2,TRBJ2-3,TGTGCCAGCAGTGAATGGGACCTGTCAGGAACGCAGTATTTT,CASSEWDLSGTQYF
NA,few,TRBV27,TRBJ1-6,TGTGCCAGCAGCCCTAGGTGGAGTCAGAATTCACCCCTCCACTTT,CASSPRWSQNSPLHF
TRBD1,once,TRBV24-1,TRBJ2-3,TGTGCCACCAGTGACCCGACAGGGGCAGGTACAGATACGCAGTATTTT,CATSDPTGAGTDTQYF
NA,NA,TRBV5-1,TRBJ1-2,TGCGCCAGCACCTCGAGAACTAACTATGGCTACACCTTC,CASTSRTNYGYTF
TRBD1,few,TRBV5-1,TRBJ1-6,TGCGCCAGCAGCTGGGACAGTCCCTCCTATAATTCACCCCTCCACTTT,CASSWDSPSYNSPLHF
NA,few,TRBV12-3/TRBV12-4,TRBJ2-1,TGTGCCAGCAGTTCGCGGGCAGCGTTGGAAAGCAATGAGCAGTTCTTC,CASSSRAALESNEQFF
NA,few,TRBV10-1,TRBJ2-2,TGCGCCAGCAGCCCGGACTACACCGGGGAGCTGTTTTTT,CASSPDYTGELFF
NA,many,TRBV12-2,TRBJ1-5,TGTGCAAGTCGCTTTCTCAGGAATCAGCCCCAGCATTTT,CASRFLRNQPQHF
TRBD1,NA,TRBV3-1,TRBJ2-5,TGTGCCAGCAGCCAAGGACAGGGGGAGACCCAGTACTTC,CASSQGQGETQYF
NA,NA,TRBV6-6,TRBJ1-1,TGTGCCAGCAGCACTACAGGGAGCACTGAAGCTTTCTTT,CASSTTGSTEAFF
TRBD2,few,TRBV19,TRBJ2-5,TGTGCCAGTAGTATCGGACTAGCGGAAGAGACCCAGTACTTC,CASSIGLAEETQYF
NA,few,TRBV18,TRBJ2-1,TGTGCCAGCTCAACCCGACAGGACAATGAGCAGTTCTTC,CASSTRQDNEQFF
NA,NA,TRBV29-1,TRBJ1-2,TGCAGCGTTGCTCGGCTTAACTATGGCTACACCTTC,CSVARLNYGYTF
NA,few,TRBV5-1,TRBJ1-3,TGCGCCAGCAGCCAAGCCCTCTCTGGAAACACCATATATTTT,CASSQALSGNTIYF
TRBD2,NA,TRBV9,TRBJ2-3,TGTGCCAGCAGCGTAGAGGCGGGGGGGCCCGCAGATACGCAGTATTTT,CASSVEAGGPADTQYF
NA,many,TRBV5-8,TRBJ2-3,TGTGCCAGCAGCTTTGGAACGAACACAGATACGCAGTATTTT,CASSFGTNTDTQYF
TRBD1,few,TRBV3-1,TRBJ2-1,TGTGCCAGCAGCCATAGCACAGGGGGAGTGAGTGAGCAGTTCTTC,CASSHSTGGVSEQFF
NA,few,TRBV18,TRBJ1-5,TGTGCCAGCTCACCTTCCGGGGAAAGATCGCCCCAGCATTTT,CASSPSGERSPQHF
NA,few,TRBV7-2,TRBJ2-3,TGTGCCAGCAGCTTAGACGGGCGCACAGATACGCAGTATTTT,CASSLDGRTDTQYF
TRBD1,NA,TRBV7-3,TRBJ1-1,TGTGCCAGCAGCTCTTACCCTAGACAGGGTTCCGGGCCCACTGAAGCTTTCTTT,CASSSYPRQGSGPTEAFF
TRBD1,NA,TRBV12-3/TRBV12-4,TRBJ1-3,TGTGCCAGCAGTGGGGGACAGACCGTCTCTGGAAACACCATATATTTT,CASSGGQTVSGNTIYF
NA,many,TRBV7-9,TRBJ1-5,TGTGCCAGCAGCCCCTCGGGGCAGGGCCGCAATCAGCCCCAGCATTTT,CASSPSGQGRNQPQHF
TRBD1,few,TRBV12-3/TRBV12-4,TRBJ1-6,TGTGCCAGCAGCATTTCCGGGACAGCATATAATTCACCCCTCCATTTT,CASSISGTAYNSPLHF
NA,NA,TRBV11-3,TRBJ2-2,TGTGCCAGCAGCTTAGTAACCACTGGGGAGCTGTTTTTT,CASSLVTTGELFF
TRBD1,few,TRBV19,TRBJ1-1,TGTGCCAGTAGCCCGACAGGGGGGTTTAATGAAGCTTTCTTT,CASSPTGGFNEAFF
TRBD1,few,TRBV2,TRBJ1-1,TGTGCCACGACAGGGGAGATGAACACTGAAGCTTTCTTT,CATTGEMNTEAFF
NA,NA,TRBV6-1,TRBJ1-5,TGTGCCAGCAGTGAAACGTGGGGGGGCCGGAACAATCAGCCCCAGCATTTT,CASSETWGGRNNQPQHF
TRBD1,NA,TRBV20-1,TRBJ2-6,TGCAGTGCTAGGTACAGGGGATCTGGGGCCAACGTCCTGACTTTC,CSARYRGSGANVLTF
NA,few,TRBV27,TRBJ2-3,TGTGCCAGCAGTTTAGCGTTGACTAGAGATCCAGATACGCAGTATTTT,CASSLALTRDPDTQYF
NA,NA,TRBV19,TRBJ2-5,TGTGCCAGTAGTATCAGAGAGACCCAGTACTTC,CASSIRETQYF
TRBD2,few,TRBV11-1,TRBJ2-1,TGTGCCAGCAGTCGGACTAGCGGGGGGGGCCGGAATGAGCAGTTCTTC,CASSRTSGGGRNEQFF
NA,NA,TRBV7-9,TRBJ1-1,TGTGCCAGCAGCCCTAAAGTTTCCGGGAACACTGAAGCTTTCTTT,CASSPKVSGNTEAFF